One sample yielded the 10 T cell receptor beta chains listed below, sequenced in a study of blood T cell repertoires in COVID-19 (TCRdb year 2020). Library preparation used the immunoSEQ multiplex PCR assay. The clones in this table, taken by TCRdb from immuneACCESS, are in-frame only. Not every clone is retained; where verified, under half of the shortfall comes from an unresolved V gene, and the cause of the rest is unknown. The sample table contains 150,000 or so clones; only one count was recorded for 87% of them. The biggest ten clones account for around 6.1% of the sample. The sample was peripheral blood. These receptors were obtained from a man older than 75 with acute or convalescent COVID-19.

The chain uses TRBV10-3 and TRBJ2-5; a weak D match, TRBD2 (6 bases). The V and J ends lost 8 bases and 4 bases respectively, with 14 bases between them. Per the germline V gene, CDR1 is ENHRY and CDR2 is SYGVKD. CDR3 length: 13 residues. CDR3 nucleotide sequence: TGTGCCATCTCCGCTAGCGAGACAGAGACCCAGTACTTC. Amino acids: CAISASETETQYF.

This chain connects TRBV2 to TRBJ1-1; 9 bases align to TRBD1. This CDR3 has 13 amino acids. CDR1 is SNHLY and CDR2 is FYNNEI in the germline V gene. With 8 bases clipped from V and 3 bases from J, the junction kept 4 bases outside the gene matches. CDR3 in DNA: TGTGCCAGCGCAAGGGACAGGGACACTGAAGCTTTCTTT. This sequence encodes CASARDRDTEAFF.

Only one count was recorded for this clone. The chain joins TRBV5-6 to TRBJ1-2; 8 nucleotides agree with TRBD1. Germline trimming cut 4 bases from V and 2 bases from J; bases unmatched to any gene: 7. The CDR3 covers 15 residues. The V gene's germline CDR1 is SGHDT and CDR2 YYEEEE. This CDR3 is CASSPGQVENYGYTF. CDR3 in DNA: TGTGCCAGCAGCCCGGGACAGGTCGAGAACTATGGCTACACCTTC.

The genes are TRBV5-4 and TRBJ2-2; the match to TRBD2 covers 7 bases. CDR3 length: 15 amino acids. Germline V lookup: CDR1 SGHNT, CDR2 YYREEE (reference sequence). With 0 bases clipped from V and 8 bases from J, the junction kept 7 bases outside the gene matches. Written as DNA, the CDR3 is TGTGCCAGCAGCTTGGGACTAGCCCGAGATGGGGAGCTGTTTTTT. This sequence encodes CASSLGLARDGELFF.

This chain links TRBV5-4 with TRBJ1-2; 12 positions match TRBD1. V lost 4 bases and J lost 6; bases outside the gene matches: 7. This CDR3 is built from 15 residues. CDR1 is SGHNT, CDR2 YYREEE, per germline (reference sequence). For the CDR3, the DNA is TGTGCCAGCAGCAGCCGGGACAGGGGGCTCGATGGCTACACCTTC. Translated, it gives CASSSRDRGLDGYTF.

The rearrangement links TRBV13 to TRBJ2-3; 9 bases are a match to TRBD2. V gave up 5 bases and J gave up 1 base; unmatched junction bases: 4. The germline gives CDR1 PRHDT, CDR2 FYEKMQ (reference sequence). This CDR3 region has 15 residues. CDR3 coding DNA: TGTGCCAGCAGCATGCGGGGGGGCGGCACAGATACGCAGTATTTT. The encoded protein is CASSMRGGGTDTQYF. Full variable domain (rest looked up from reference TRBV13 and TRBJ2-3): AAGVIQSPRHLIKEKRETATLKCYPIPRHDTVYWYQQGPGQDPQFLISFYEKMQSDKGSIPDRFSAQQFSDYHSELNMSSLELGDSALYFCASSMRGGGTDTQYFGPGTRLTVL.

The chain recombines TRBV28 with TRBJ2-6; the match to TRBD1 covers 7 bases. There are 14 residues in the CDR3. V lost 8 bases, J lost 3 bases, and 4 bases stayed unmatched. Germline assignment: CDR1 MDHEN and CDR2 SYDVKM. The CDR3 region has the DNA TGTGCCAGCGAAAGGGGGCTTGGGGCCAACGTCCTGACTTTC. Encoded protein: CASERGLGANVLTF.

The chain recombines TRBV6-5 with TRBJ1-2; D is unclear. V was clipped by 2 bases and J by 3 bases, with 16 bases between them. The CDR3 is 16 amino acids. CDR1 is MNHEY, CDR2 SVGAGI, per germline. In nucleotides, the CDR3 is TGTGCCAGCAGTTACGCGGGGAGAAGCGCGGACTATGGCTACACCTTC. Amino acid sequence: CASSYAGRSADYGYTF.

The chain combines TRBV6-2 or TRBV6-3 with TRBJ2-7; 7 bases match TRBD1. There are 14 residues in the CDR3. J was trimmed by 2 bases and V by 4 bases; bases with no gene match: 5. Germline V gene sequence: CDR1 MNHEY, CDR2 SVGEGT. CDR3 loop: CASSLGGSTYEQYF. CDR3 nucleotide sequence: TGTGCCAGCAGTTTAGGGGGCTCCACCTACGAGCAGTACTTC.

The V gene is TRBV16, the J gene TRBJ1-2; TRBD1 is a possible D gene (6 bases). Germline assignment: CDR1 KGHSY and CDR2 FQNENV. Between the trimmed V and J ends, which lost 3 bases and 1 base, there was a span of 15 bases. The CDR3 consists of 16 residues. The CDR3 here is CASSQVWGRVNYGYTF. In DNA form, the CDR3 reads TGTGCCAGCAGCCAGGTTTGGGGGCGCGTTAACTATGGCTACACCTTC. The variable domain in full, completed from reference TRBV16 and TRBJ1-2, reads GEEVAQTPKHLVRGEGQKAKLYCAPIKGHSYVFWYQQVLKNEFKFLISFQNENVFDETGMPKERFSAKCLPNSPCSLEIQATKLEDSAVYFCASSQVWGRVNYGYTFGSGTRLTVV.